The sequence of this T cell receptor beta chain was determined in a study of blood T cell repertoires in COVID-19. Study information: Researchers got acute and convalescent COVID-19 samples from the United States, Italy and Spain. Nucleic acid was either cDNA or gDNA, and it came from T cells, B-cell-depleted T cells, or PBMCs.

V was clipped by 5 bases and J by 5 bases; unmatched bases: 6. CDR1 and CDR2 (germline): SGHTA, FQGTGA. CDR3 size: 14 residues. Original analysis: Counts of nucleated cells, estimated from reference gene primer amplification, were obtained. The assay was immunoSEQ multiplex PCR, and TCRdb's table has in-frame clones only and misses some. The V and J calls and clone size come from that table; D and trimming were worked out from the DNA. The sample has about 73,000 clones; roughly 80% are singletons. The chain has TRBV7-3 and TRBJ1-1; 9 bases line up with TRBD1. Sequencing input: peripheral blood. The sequence was obtained from a human donor in a cohort sampled during active COVID-19. CDR3 nucleotides: TGTGCCAGCAGCCTACAGGGGGCGAGGACTGAAGCTTTCTTT. Translated: CASSLQGARTEAFF.